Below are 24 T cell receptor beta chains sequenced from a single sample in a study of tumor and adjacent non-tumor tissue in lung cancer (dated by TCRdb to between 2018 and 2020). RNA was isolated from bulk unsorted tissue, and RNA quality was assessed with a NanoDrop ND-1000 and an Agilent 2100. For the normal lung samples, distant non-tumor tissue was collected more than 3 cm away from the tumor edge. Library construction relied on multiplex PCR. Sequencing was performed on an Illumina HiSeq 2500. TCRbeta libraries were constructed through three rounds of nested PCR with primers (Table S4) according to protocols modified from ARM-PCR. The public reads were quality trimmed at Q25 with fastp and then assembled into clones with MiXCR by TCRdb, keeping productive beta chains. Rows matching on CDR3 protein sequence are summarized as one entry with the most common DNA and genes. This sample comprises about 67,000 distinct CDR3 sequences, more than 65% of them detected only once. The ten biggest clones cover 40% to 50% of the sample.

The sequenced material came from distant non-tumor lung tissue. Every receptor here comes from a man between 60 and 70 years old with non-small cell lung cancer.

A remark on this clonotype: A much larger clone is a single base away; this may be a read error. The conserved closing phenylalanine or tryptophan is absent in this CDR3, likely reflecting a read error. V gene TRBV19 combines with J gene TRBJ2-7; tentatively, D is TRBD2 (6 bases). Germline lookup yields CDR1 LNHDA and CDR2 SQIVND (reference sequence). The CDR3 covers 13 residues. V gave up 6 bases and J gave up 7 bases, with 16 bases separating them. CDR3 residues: CASSPPGLREQYL. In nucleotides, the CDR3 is TGTGCCAGTAGCCCACCGGGACTCCGGGAGCAGTACTTA.

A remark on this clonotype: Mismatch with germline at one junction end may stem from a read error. The CDR3 region has the DNA TGTGCCAGCAGCTTAGCGCAGCACTATGGCTACATCTTC. Amino acid sequence: CASSLAQHYGYIF. This sequence joins TRBV7-9 and TRBJ1-2; D not certain. Germline CDR1 reads SEHNR; CDR2 reads FQNEAQ (reference sequence). The CDR3 has 13 amino acids.

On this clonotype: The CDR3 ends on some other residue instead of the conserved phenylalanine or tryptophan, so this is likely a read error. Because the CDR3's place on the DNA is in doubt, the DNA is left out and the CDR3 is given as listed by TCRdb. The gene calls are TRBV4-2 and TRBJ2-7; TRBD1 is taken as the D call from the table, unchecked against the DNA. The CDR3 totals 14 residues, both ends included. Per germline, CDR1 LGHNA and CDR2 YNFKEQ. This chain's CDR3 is CASSPTGSRNEHYL.

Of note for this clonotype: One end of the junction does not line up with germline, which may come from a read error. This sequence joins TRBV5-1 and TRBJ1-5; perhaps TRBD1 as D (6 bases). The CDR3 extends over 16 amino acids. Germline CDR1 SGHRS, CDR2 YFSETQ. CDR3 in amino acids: CASSTVRGLINQAQHF. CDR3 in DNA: TGCGCCAGCAGCACTGTCAGGGGCCTTATCAATCAGGCCCAGCATTTT.

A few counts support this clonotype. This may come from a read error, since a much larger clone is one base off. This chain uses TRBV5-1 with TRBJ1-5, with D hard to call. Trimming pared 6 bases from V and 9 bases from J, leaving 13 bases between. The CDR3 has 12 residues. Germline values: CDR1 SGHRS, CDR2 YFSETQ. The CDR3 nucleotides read TGCGCCAGCAACTCTTCGGGAGGGCCCCAGCATTTT. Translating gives CASNSSGGPQHF. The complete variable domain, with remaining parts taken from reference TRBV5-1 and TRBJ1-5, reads KAGVTQTPRYLIKTRGQQVTLSCSPISGHRSVSWYQQTPGQGLQFLFEYFSETQRNKGNFPGRFSGRQFSNSRSEMNVSTLELGDSALYLCASNSSGGPQHFGDGTRLSIL.

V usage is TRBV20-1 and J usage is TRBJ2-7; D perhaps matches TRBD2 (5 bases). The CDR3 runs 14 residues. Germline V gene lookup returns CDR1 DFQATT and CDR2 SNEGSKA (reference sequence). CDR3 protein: CITRARLTKYEQYF. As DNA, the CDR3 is TGCATTACTAGGGCGCGACTAACCAAATACGAGCAGTACTTC.

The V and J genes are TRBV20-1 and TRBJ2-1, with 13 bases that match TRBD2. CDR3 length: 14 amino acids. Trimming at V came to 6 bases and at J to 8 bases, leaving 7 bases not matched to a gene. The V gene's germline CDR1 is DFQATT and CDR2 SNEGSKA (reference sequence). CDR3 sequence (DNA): TGCAGTGCGGGACTAGCGGGGACTATCGATGAGCAGTTCTTC. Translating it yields CSAGLAGTIDEQFF.

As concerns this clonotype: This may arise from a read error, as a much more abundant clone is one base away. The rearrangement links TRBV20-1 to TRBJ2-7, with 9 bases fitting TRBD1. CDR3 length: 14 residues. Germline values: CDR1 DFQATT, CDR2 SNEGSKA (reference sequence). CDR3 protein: CNATGTGTIYEQYF. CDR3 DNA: TGCAATGCCACCGGGACAGGGACCATCTACGAGCAGTACTTC.

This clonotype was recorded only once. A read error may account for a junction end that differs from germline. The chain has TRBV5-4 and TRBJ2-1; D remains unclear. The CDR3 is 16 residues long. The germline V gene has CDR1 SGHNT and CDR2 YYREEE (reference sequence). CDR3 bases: TGTACCAGCAGCTCTCCCGTGACTCCTACCTCGAATGAGCAGTTCTTC. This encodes CTSSSPVTPTSNEQFF.

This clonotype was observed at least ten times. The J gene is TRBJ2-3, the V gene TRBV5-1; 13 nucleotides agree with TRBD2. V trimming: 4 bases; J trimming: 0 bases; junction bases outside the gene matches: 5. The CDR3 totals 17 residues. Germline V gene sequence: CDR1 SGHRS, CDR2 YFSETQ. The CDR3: CASSLRTSGSSTDTQYF. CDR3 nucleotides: TGCGCCAGCAGCCTACGGACTAGCGGGAGTAGCACAGATACGCAGTATTTT.

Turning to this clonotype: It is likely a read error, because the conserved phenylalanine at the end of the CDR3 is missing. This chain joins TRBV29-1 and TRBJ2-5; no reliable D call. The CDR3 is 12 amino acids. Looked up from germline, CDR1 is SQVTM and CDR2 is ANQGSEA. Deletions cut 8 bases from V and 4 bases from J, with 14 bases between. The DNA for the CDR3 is TGCAGCATTCGAAGGGAAGGAGAGACCCAGTACATC. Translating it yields CSIRREGETQYI.

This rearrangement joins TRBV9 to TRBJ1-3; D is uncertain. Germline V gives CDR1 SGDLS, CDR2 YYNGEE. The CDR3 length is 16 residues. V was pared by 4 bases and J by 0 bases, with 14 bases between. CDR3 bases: TGTGCCAGCAGCATGGGAAGGAGGAGCTCTGGAAACACCATATATTTT. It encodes CASSMGRRSSGNTIYF.

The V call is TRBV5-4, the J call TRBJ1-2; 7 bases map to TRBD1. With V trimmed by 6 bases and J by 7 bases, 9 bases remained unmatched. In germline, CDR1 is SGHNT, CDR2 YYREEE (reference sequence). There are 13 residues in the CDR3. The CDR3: CASNSNRGSGYTF. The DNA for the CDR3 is TGTGCCAGCAACTCTAACAGGGGCAGTGGCTACACCTTC.

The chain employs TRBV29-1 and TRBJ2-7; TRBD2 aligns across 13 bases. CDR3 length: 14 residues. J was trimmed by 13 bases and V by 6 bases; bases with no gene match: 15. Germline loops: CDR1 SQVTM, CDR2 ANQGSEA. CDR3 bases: TGCAGCGTGAGGACTAGCGGGAGTCAAGGCGGGCTATACTTC. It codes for CSVRTSGSQGGLYF.

CDR3 amino acids: CASRPIARNEQFF. The CDR3 bases are TGTGCCAGCAGGCCCATCGCAAGGAATGAGCAGTTCTTC. The V gene is TRBV6-6, the J gene TRBJ2-1; no firm D call. This CDR3 spans 13 amino acids. V was cut by 6 bases and J by 7 bases, with 13 bases left in between. Germline V gene sequence: CDR1 MNHNY, CDR2 SVGAGI (reference sequence).

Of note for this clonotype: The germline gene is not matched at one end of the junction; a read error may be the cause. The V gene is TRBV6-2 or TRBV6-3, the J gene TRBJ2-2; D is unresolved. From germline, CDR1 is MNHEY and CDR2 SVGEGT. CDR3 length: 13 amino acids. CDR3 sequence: CVSCYSYTWELFF. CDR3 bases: TGTGTCAGCTGTTACTCTTACACCTGGGAGCTGTTTTTT.

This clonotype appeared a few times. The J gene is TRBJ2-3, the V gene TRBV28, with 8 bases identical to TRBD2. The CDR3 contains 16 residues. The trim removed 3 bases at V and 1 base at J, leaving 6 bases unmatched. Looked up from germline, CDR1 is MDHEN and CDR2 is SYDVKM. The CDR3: CASSFGGLDGTDTQYF. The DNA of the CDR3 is TGTGCCAGCAGTTTTGGGGGACTAGACGGCACAGATACGCAGTATTTT.

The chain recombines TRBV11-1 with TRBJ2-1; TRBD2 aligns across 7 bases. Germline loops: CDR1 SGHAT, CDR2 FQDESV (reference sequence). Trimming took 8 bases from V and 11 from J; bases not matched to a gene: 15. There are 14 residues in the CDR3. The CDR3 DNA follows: TGTGCCAGCGAGAGATGGGAGGGCCATGGTCAGCAGTTCTTC. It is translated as CASERWEGHGQQFF.

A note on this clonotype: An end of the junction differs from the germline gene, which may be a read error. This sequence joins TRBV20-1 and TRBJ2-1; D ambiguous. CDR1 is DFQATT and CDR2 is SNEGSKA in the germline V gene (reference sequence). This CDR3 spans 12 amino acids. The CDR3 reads CSSRETNNEQFF. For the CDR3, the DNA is TGCAGTTCTAGGGAAACGAACAATGAGCAGTTCTTC.

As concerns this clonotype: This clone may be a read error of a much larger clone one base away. CDR3 region: CAWSVVQGNKQFF. The CDR3 DNA follows: TGTGCCTGGAGTGTAGTCCAGGGAAATAAGCAGTTCTTC. The chain is built from TRBV30 and TRBJ2-1; perhaps TRBD1 as D (5 bases). The CDR3 sequence is 13 residues long. Germline loops: CDR1 GTSNPN, CDR2 SVGIG (reference sequence). With 0 bases removed from V and 11 bases from J, the gap between germline ends came to 14 bases.

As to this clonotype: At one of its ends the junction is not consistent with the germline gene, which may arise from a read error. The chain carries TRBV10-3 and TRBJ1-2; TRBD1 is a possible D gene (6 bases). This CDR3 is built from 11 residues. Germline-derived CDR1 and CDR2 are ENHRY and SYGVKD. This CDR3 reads CAADSIYGHTF. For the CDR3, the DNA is TGTGCCGCGGACAGCATATATGGCCACACCTTC.

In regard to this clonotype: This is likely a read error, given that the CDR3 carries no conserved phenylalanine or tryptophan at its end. CDR3 region: CAWSDDSTTEAFL. DNA of the CDR3: TGTGCCTGGAGTGACGATAGCACCACTGAAGCTTTCCTT. The chain combines TRBV30 with TRBJ1-1; the D is unclear. This CDR3 is built from 13 residues. Germline-derived CDR1 and CDR2 are GTSNPN and SVGIG (reference sequence). Trimming removed 1 base at V and 4 bases at J, with 10 bases between.

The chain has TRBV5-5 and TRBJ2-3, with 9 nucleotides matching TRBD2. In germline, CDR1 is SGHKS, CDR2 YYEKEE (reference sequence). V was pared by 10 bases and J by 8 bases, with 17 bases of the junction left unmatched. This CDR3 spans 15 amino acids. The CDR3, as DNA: TGTGCCTGCTGCCTGGGACTAGCCCTCCTTGGTACGCAGTATTTT. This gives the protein CACCLGLALLGTQYF.

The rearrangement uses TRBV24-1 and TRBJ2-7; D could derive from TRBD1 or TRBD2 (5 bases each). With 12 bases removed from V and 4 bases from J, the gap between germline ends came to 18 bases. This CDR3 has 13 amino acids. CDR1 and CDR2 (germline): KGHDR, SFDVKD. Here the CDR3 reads CAASVAQGYEQYF. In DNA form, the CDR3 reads TGTGCCGCAAGTGTAGCGCAGGGTTACGAGCAGTACTTC.